The 16 T cell receptor beta chains below were found in one sample sequenced in a study of blood T cell repertoires in COVID-19. The method was immunoSEQ multiplex PCR; TCRdb's version includes in-frame clones alone and lacks a portion of them. In the table there are roughly 250,000 clones, approximately 90% of which are singletons. What was sequenced was PBMCs or T cells enriched from blood (not recorded which). The receptors originated from a woman aged 18-29 years who had recovered from COVID-19.

The gene calls are TRBV5-1 and TRBJ1-2, with 8 bases matching TRBD1. J lost 6 bases, V lost 4 bases, and 14 bases had no gene match. Germline V gene sequence: CDR1 SGHRS, CDR2 YFSETQ. The CDR3 is 16 amino acids. The CDR3 sequence: CASSQGTGRGLNGYTF. The CDR3 DNA reads as TGCGCCAGCAGCCAGGGGACAGGCAGGGGTTTGAATGGCTACACCTTC.

This clone was found a few times. The chain has TRBV13 and TRBJ1-3; no reliable D call. The V gene lost 3 bases and the J gene lost 0 bases, with 9 bases spanning the gap. From germline, CDR1 is PRHDT and CDR2 FYEKMQ (reference sequence). This CDR3 is built from 15 residues. This chain's CDR3 is CASSLYGISGNTIYF. DNA for the CDR3: TGTGCCAGCAGCTTGTACGGTATCTCTGGAAACACCATATATTTT.

The chain carries TRBV11-2 and TRBJ2-3, with a possible D match to TRBD2 (7 bases). Trimming shortened V by 2 bases and J by 4 bases, and 13 bases separated the two germline ends. This CDR3 is built from 15 residues. Germline V gene sequence: CDR1 SGHAT, CDR2 FQNNGV. CDR3 loop: CASSLRGAPPDTQYF. CDR3 DNA sequence: TGTGCCAGCAGCTTACGGGGGGCGCCCCCAGATACGCAGTATTTT.

The V call is TRBV24-1, the J call TRBJ2-5, with 7 bases fitting TRBD1. CDR3 length equals 13 residues. Germline trimming cut 4 bases from V and 4 bases from J; bases unmatched to any gene: 2. CDR1 and CDR2 (germline): KGHDR, SFDVKD. The CDR3 bases are TGTGCCACCAGTGAGTGGGACAGAGAGACCCAGTACTTC. It specifies CATSEWDRETQYF.

This sequence joins TRBV28 and TRBJ1-1; 10 positions match TRBD1. V trimming: 10 bases; J trimming: 8 bases; junction bases outside the gene matches: 19. CDR1 MDHEN and CDR2 SYDVKM come from the germline V gene. The CDR3 length is 16 residues. DNA of the CDR3: TGTGCCACGGGCCGTTCTCCGGGACAGGGGAGTGACGAAGCTTTCTTT. It specifies CATGRSPGQGSDEAFF.

This chain connects TRBV11-2 to TRBJ2-4; perhaps TRBD2 as D (6 bases). Germline V gives CDR1 SGHAT, CDR2 FQNNGV. This CDR3 is built from 11 residues. The V end was cut by 6 bases, the J end by 6 bases, with 6 bases between. Written as DNA, the CDR3 is TGTGCCAGCAGGGGGGGAAACATTCAGTACTTC. Amino acid sequence: CASRGGNIQYF.

The V gene is TRBV19, the J gene TRBJ2-1; 8 bases are shared with TRBD2. In germline, CDR1 is LNHDA, CDR2 SQIVND (reference sequence). Trimming at V came to 1 base and at J to 9 bases, leaving 5 bases not matched to a gene. The CDR3 extends over 14 amino acids. CDR3 bases: TGTGCCAGTAGTATAGGCGGGGGGACGGGTGAGCAGTTCTTC. Translation: CASSIGGGTGEQFF.

The V and J genes are TRBV6-2 or TRBV6-3 and TRBJ1-5; tentative D call: TRBD1 (6 bases). Germline V gene lookup returns CDR1 MNHEY and CDR2 SVGEGT. This CDR3 region has 14 residues. Between the trimmed V and J ends, which lost 2 bases and 6 bases, there was a span of 11 bases. The CDR3: CASSYTQGIQPQHF. Here the CDR3 DNA reads TGTGCCAGCAGTTACACACAGGGAATTCAGCCCCAGCATTTT.

The V call is TRBV28, the J call TRBJ2-1; the D gene is possibly TRBD2 (6 bases). Germline-derived CDR1 and CDR2 are MDHEN and SYDVKM. CDR3 length equals 16 residues. Trimming took off 6 bases at V and 7 bases at J, with 22 bases between the two ends. The CDR3 sequence: CASSSLLAANRNEQFF. The CDR3 coding sequence is TGTGCCAGCAGCTCACTACTAGCAGCGAATCGGAATGAGCAGTTCTTC.

The chain links TRBV29-1 to TRBJ2-7; TRBD1 agrees at 7 bases. V lost 8 bases, J lost 5 bases, and 6 bases stayed unmatched. This CDR3 comprises 11 residues. Germline assignment: CDR1 SQVTM and CDR2 ANQGSEA. The CDR3 DNA is TGCAGCACCAAGGGGGCGGACGAGCAGTACTTC. As protein: CSTKGADEQYF.

The gene calls are TRBV7-2 and TRBJ1-1, with TRBD1 matching 7 bases. The J segment lost 0 bases and the V segment lost 5 bases, leaving 9 bases of the junction unmatched. Germline V gene lookup returns CDR1 SGHTA and CDR2 FQGNSA. The CDR3 length is 16 residues. CDR3 in DNA: TGTGCCAGCAGCCCAAAAGGGGGCGTGCTGAACACTGAAGCTTTCTTT. Amino acids: CASSPKGGVLNTEAFF.

The chain carries TRBV7-9 and TRBJ2-6, with D unclear. The CDR3 has 15 amino acids. Trimming shortened V by 5 bases and J by 1 base, and 9 bases separated the two germline ends. Germline V CDR1 and CDR2: SEHNR, FQNEAQ (reference sequence). For the CDR3, the DNA is TGTGCCAGCAGCCGACAACGGTCTGGGGCCAACGTCCTGACTTTC. Encoded protein: CASSRQRSGANVLTF.

This clone was seen a single time. J is TRBJ2-7 and V is TRBV28; possibly TRBD1 for D (6 bases). Per germline, CDR1 MDHEN and CDR2 SYDVKM. This CDR3 is 14 amino acids long. The ends were cut back, 2 bases at V and 3 bases at J, with 11 bases in the middle. In nucleotides, the CDR3 is TGTGCCAGCAGTTTAACAGGGAACGACTACGAGCAGTACTTC. This codes for CASSLTGNDYEQYF. The complete variable domain, with remaining parts taken from reference TRBV28 and TRBJ2-7, reads DVKVTQSSRYLVKRTGEKVFLECVQDMDHENMFWYRQDPGLGLRLIYFSYDVKMKEKGDIPEGYSVSREKKERFSLILESASTNQTSMYLCASSLTGNDYEQYFGPGTRLTVT.

This chain links TRBV29-1 with TRBJ1-1; 7 bases fit TRBD1. V gave up 6 bases and J gave up 5 bases; unmatched junction bases: 6. This CDR3 comprises 12 residues. Germline assignment: CDR1 SQVTM and CDR2 ANQGSEA. The CDR3 here is CSVRARGTEAFF. CDR3 DNA sequence: TGCAGCGTGCGAGCCAGGGGGACTGAAGCTTTCTTT.

The rearrangement uses TRBV11-2 and TRBJ1-6, with D maybe TRBD1 (6 bases). The germline gives CDR1 SGHAT, CDR2 FQNNGV. Trimming removed 4 bases at V and 10 bases at J, with 14 bases between. The CDR3 contains 14 residues. The CDR3 reads CASSWGQGWSPLHF. The CDR3 DNA is TGTGCCAGCAGCTGGGGACAAGGGTGGTCACCCCTCCACTTT.

This chain joins TRBV28 and TRBJ1-1, with no clear D. The CDR3 sequence is 10 residues long. The germline CDR1 and CDR2 sequences are MDHEN and SYDVKM. V was cut by 6 bases and J by 8 bases, with 7 bases left in between. CDR3 region: CASSHREAFF. CDR3 DNA: TGTGCCAGCAGCCACCGGGAAGCTTTCTTT.